The 11 T cell receptor beta chains below were found in one sample sequenced in a study of cytomegalovirus exposure and HLA in healthy donors. Primers: 60 Vbeta forward and 13 Jbeta reverse. Data came from immunoSEQ multiplex PCR; TCRdb stores just in-frame clones and leaves some out. Here the sample spans some 160,000 clones, approximately 83% being singletons. Sequencing was carried out using PBMCs. These receptors were obtained from a woman aged 40 to 49 in good health and CMV-seronegative.

The V gene is TRBV19, the J gene TRBJ2-7; TRBD2 matches at 8 bases. CDR1 is LNHDA, CDR2 SQIVND, per germline (reference sequence). The CDR3 runs 13 residues. V dropped 5 bases and J dropped 3; count of bases not matched to a gene: 3. CDR3 sequence (DNA): TGTGCCAGTAGTGATGGGACTAGCTACGAGCAGTACTTC. It encodes CASSDGTSYEQYF.

About this clone: An end of the junction does not agree with germline; a read error may underlie this. The chain employs TRBV5-6 and TRBJ1-1; weak D call: TRBD1 (6 bases). The CDR3 spans 13 residues. Per the germline V gene, CDR1 is SGHDT and CDR2 is YYEEEE. CDR3 region: CASSPRDMTLTRF. Here the CDR3 DNA reads TGTGCCAGCAGCCCACGGGACATGACCTTGACACGATTT.

V usage is TRBV30 and J usage is TRBJ2-1; possibly TRBD1 for D (6 bases). V was clipped by 0 bases and J by 10 bases, with 10 bases between them. The CDR3 has 12 amino acids. Per the germline V gene, CDR1 is GTSNPN and CDR2 is SVGIG (reference sequence). This CDR3 is CAWSVYGQEQFF. For the CDR3, the DNA is TGTGCCTGGAGTGTCTACGGACAGGAGCAGTTCTTC.

This clone was recorded a few times. The DNA for the CDR3 is TGTGCCAGCAGCCAAGGGCGGCAGGGTGGGACTGAAGCTTTCTTT. The encoded protein is CASSQGRQGGTEAFF. V usage is TRBV4-2 and J usage is TRBJ1-1, with D possibly TRBD1 on 5 matching bases. Trimming cost V 1 base and J 5 bases, with 14 bases left between them. Germline CDR1 and CDR2: LGHNA and YNFKEQ. CDR3 length equals 15 residues.

This clone appeared a few times. V gene TRBV6-5 combines with J gene TRBJ1-5; 8 bases align to TRBD1. Germline V gene lookup returns CDR1 MNHEY and CDR2 SVGAGI. After removal of 3 bases from V and 6 bases from J, the junction contained 4 bases not matched to a gene. The CDR3 has 14 amino acids. The DNA of the CDR3 is TGTGCCAGCAGTTATCAGGGGGCGGGTCAGCCCCAGCATTTT. Protein product: CASSYQGAGQPQHF.

Concerning this clone itself: One end of the junction is discordant with germline, which a read error may explain. This rearrangement joins TRBV5-6 to TRBJ2-7, with 7 nucleotides matching TRBD1. The CDR3 is made up of 15 amino acids. Germline values: CDR1 SGHDT, CDR2 YYEEEE. The CDR3 loop reads CASTLGYRGSYEQYF. Written as DNA, the CDR3 is TGTGCCAGCACCTTGGGCTACAGGGGATCCTACGAGCAGTACTTC.

The CDR3 DNA is TGCGCCAGCAGCTTAGGGACAGGGTCCAACGAGCAGTACTTC. Translation: CASSLGTGSNEQYF. This chain joins TRBV5-1 and TRBJ2-7; TRBD1 agrees at 9 bases. The CDR3 runs 14 residues. V lost 2 bases, J lost 5 bases, and 5 bases stayed unmatched. Germline V gene lookup returns CDR1 SGHRS and CDR2 YFSETQ.

This clone was detected once. The genes are TRBV19 and TRBJ2-7, with 8 bases aligning to TRBD1. Germline trimming cut 5 bases from V and 4 bases from J; bases unmatched to any gene: 7. The CDR3 sequence is 14 residues long. CDR1 and CDR2 (germline): LNHDA, SQIVND (reference sequence). The CDR3 DNA sequence: TGTGCCAGTAGTCCCCCCCAGGGGGCGTACGAGCAGTACTTC. Encoded protein: CASSPPQGAYEQYF.

This sequence joins TRBV29-1 and TRBJ1-2; no clear D. Germline CDR1 SQVTM, CDR2 ANQGSEA. The CDR3 is 12 amino acids. Trimming took 2 bases from V and 1 from J, leaving 5 bases between them. The CDR3 DNA sequence: TGCAGCGTTGAACAAAATAACTATGGCTACACCTTC. It translates to CSVEQNNYGYTF. Variable domain in full (rest from reference TRBV29-1 and TRBJ1-2): SAVISQKPSRDICQRGTSLTIQCQVDSQVTMMFWYRQQPGQSLTLIATANQGSEATYESGFVIDKFPISRPNLTFSTLTVSNMSPEDSSIYLCSVEQNNYGYTFGSGTRLTVV.

This chain's CDR3 is CASSLGSRGWGANVLTF. The CDR3 region has the DNA TGCGCCAGCAGCTTGGGTTCCCGGGGATGGGGGGCCAACGTCCTGACTTTC. V is TRBV5-1 and J is TRBJ2-6, with a weak D call TRBD2 (5 bases). This CDR3 contains 17 residues. Germline V gene lookup returns CDR1 SGHRS and CDR2 YFSETQ. The V and J ends lost 0 bases and 4 bases respectively, with 14 bases between them.

This chain uses TRBV13 with TRBJ2-1; no definite D call. Germline V CDR1 and CDR2: PRHDT, FYEKMQ (reference sequence). V lost 0 bases, J lost 5 bases, and 5 bases lay in between. The CDR3 length is 13 residues. CDR3 amino acids: CASSLGANNEQFF. DNA of the CDR3: TGTGCCAGCAGCTTAGGAGCAAACAATGAGCAGTTCTTC.